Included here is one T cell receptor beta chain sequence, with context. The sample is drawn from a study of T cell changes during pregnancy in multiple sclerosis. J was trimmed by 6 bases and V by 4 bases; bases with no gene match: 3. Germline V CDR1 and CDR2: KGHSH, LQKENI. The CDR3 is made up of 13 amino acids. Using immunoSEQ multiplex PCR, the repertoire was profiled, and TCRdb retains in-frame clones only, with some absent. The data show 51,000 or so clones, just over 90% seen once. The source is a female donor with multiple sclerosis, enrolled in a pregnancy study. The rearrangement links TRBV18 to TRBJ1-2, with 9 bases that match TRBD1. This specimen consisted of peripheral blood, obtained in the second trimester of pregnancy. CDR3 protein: CASSRQGEDGYTF. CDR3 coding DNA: TGTGCCAGCTCACGACAGGGGGAAGATGGCTACACCTTC.